These 15 T cell receptor beta chains originate from one sample sequenced in a study of blood T cells in healthy people across ages. For the second PCR, which ran for roughly 7 to 11 cycles, a sample-barcoded 5' primer and a J-beta primer mix were used. TCRdb reprocessed the 5' RACE reads with MiXCR, giving one entry per CDR3 protein. The repertoire holds about 1.4 million distinct CDR3 sequences, approximately 59% seen once, with roughly 6.3% in the top ten. Material for sequencing was blood. These receptors all come from a man younger than 30 in good health.

The chain combines TRBV3-1 with TRBJ2-1; 9 bases line up with TRBD1. The end of the DNA fits TRBJ2-7 better, so the J call may be wrong. Germline V CDR1 and CDR2: LGHDT, YNNKEL (reference sequence). The CDR3 is 13 amino acids. Here the CDR3 reads CASSQGQGGEQYF. The CDR3 DNA reads TGTGCCAGCAGCCAGGGACAGGGTGGTGAGCAGTACTTC.

The CDR3 nucleotides read TGCAGTGCTAGAGATCGGGGGGTCTCTTACGAAAACATTCAGTACTTC. This codes for CSARDRGVSYENIQYF. V and J are TRBV20-1 and TRBJ2-5; 7 nucleotides line up with TRBD2. TRBJ2-4 explains the end of the DNA better; the J call may be wrong. Germline CDR1 is DFQATT and CDR2 is SNEGSKA (reference sequence). The CDR3 is 16 amino acids.

Points on this clonotype: A single base separates this from a much larger clone, so it may be a read error. The chain has TRBV28 and TRBJ2-3; the D gene is possibly TRBD2 (5 bases). In germline, CDR1 is MDHEN, CDR2 SYDVKM. The CDR3 contains 16 residues. The CDR3 reads CASSFLGGPGTDAQYF. CDR3 in DNA: TGTGCCAGCAGTTTTTTAGGAGGTCCTGGAACAGATGCGCAGTATTTT. Drawing the rest from reference TRBV28 and TRBJ2-3, the complete variable domain is DVKVTQSSRYLVKRTGEKVFLECVQDMDHENMFWYRQDPGLGLRLIYFSYDVKMKEKGDIPEGYSVSREKKERFSLILESASTNQTSMYLCASSFLGGPGTDAQYFGPGTRLTVL.

This clonotype was detected only a few times. The chain joins TRBV5-1 to TRBJ1-5; 7 positions match TRBD1. With 1 base clipped from V and 5 bases from J, the junction kept 6 bases outside the gene matches. The CDR3 totals 15 residues. Germline CDR1 SGHRS, CDR2 YFSETQ. For the CDR3, the DNA is TGCGCCAGCAGCTTGAGGGCAGGGGGGGATCAGCCCCAGCATTTT. Translation: CASSLRAGGDQPQHF.

This clonotype was detected a few times. V and J are TRBV12-3 or TRBV12-4 and TRBJ2-4; no clear D. The CDR3 sequence is 13 residues long. Deletions cut 0 bases from V and 5 bases from J, with 5 bases between. The CDR3 nucleotides are TGTGCCAGCAGTTTAGCTCAGCAAAACATTCAGTACTTC. Its translation: CASSLAQQNIQYF.

V and J are TRBV6-5 and TRBJ2-4; tentatively, D is TRBD1 (6 bases). Deletions cut 6 bases from V and 0 bases from J, with 12 bases between. Germline loops: CDR1 MNHEY, CDR2 SVGAGI. CDR3 length: 15 residues. The CDR3 DNA reads TGTGCCAGCAGCCAGGACAGAGCAGCCAAAAACATTCAGTACTTC. Encoded protein: CASSQDRAAKNIQYF.

The chain combines TRBV19 with TRBJ1-6; D remains unclear. Germline values: CDR1 LNHDA, CDR2 SQIVND (reference sequence). The CDR3 is 15 amino acids. The V and J ends lost 3 bases and 7 bases respectively, with 13 bases between them. The DNA for the CDR3 is TGTGCCAGTAGTATGGCGGGGAGAGTGAATTCACCCCTCCACTTT. It is translated as CASSMAGRVNSPLHF.

The sample holds a few counts of this clonotype. The chain is built from TRBV7-9 and TRBJ2-7; D remains unclear. This CDR3 region has 15 residues. In germline, CDR1 is SEHNR, CDR2 FQNEAQ (reference sequence). Trimming shortened V by 3 bases and J by 1 base, and 13 bases separated the two germline ends. CDR3 nucleotide sequence: TGTGCCAGCAGCTTCGAGGCAGGCGTTTCCTACGAGCAGTACTTC. Translating gives CASSFEAGVSYEQYF.

This clonotype was counted only a few times. V usage is TRBV29-1 and J usage is TRBJ1-1; D gene uncertain. The CDR3 runs 12 residues. Trimming removed 5 bases at V and 0 bases at J, with 7 bases between. Germline CDR1 is SQVTM and CDR2 is ANQGSEA. The CDR3 sequence is CSVQQLNTEAFF. CDR3 DNA sequence: TGCAGCGTTCAGCAGCTGAACACTGAAGCTTTCTTT.

This clonotype showed up just a few times. This chain connects TRBV7-2 to TRBJ2-1; D is unresolved. V was shortened by 0 bases and J by 9 bases, with 15 bases between the two germline ends. The CDR3 is made up of 15 amino acids. Germline-derived CDR1 and CDR2 are SGHTA and FQGNSA. The CDR3 protein is CASSLALGSGSEQFF. The DNA for the CDR3 is TGTGCCAGCAGCTTAGCTCTAGGATCGGGTAGTGAGCAGTTCTTC.

J is TRBJ2-3 and V is TRBV20-1; D ambiguous. V was trimmed by 6 bases and J by 0 bases, leaving 7 bases between them. The CDR3 covers 12 residues. Germline loops: CDR1 DFQATT, CDR2 SNEGSKA (reference sequence). The CDR3 here is CSATPSTDTQYF. In DNA, the CDR3 is TGCAGTGCAACCCCTAGCACAGATACGCAGTATTTT.

This clonotype was found a few times. The V gene is TRBV10-3, the J gene TRBJ1-2; D call uncertain. The CDR3 consists of 13 residues. Trimming took 10 bases from V and 1 from J, leaving 13 bases between them. The germline CDR1 and CDR2 sequences are ENHRY and SYGVKD. The CDR3 region is CARRTELNYGYTF. The CDR3 bases are TGTGCCAGACGGACGGAACTTAACTATGGCTACACCTTC.

The V and J genes are TRBV28 and TRBJ2-3; D unclear. Germline lookup yields CDR1 MDHEN and CDR2 SYDVKM. The CDR3 totals 15 residues. Trimming took off 4 bases at V and 2 bases at J, with 13 bases between the two ends. CDR3 sequence: CASSYEARYTDTQYF. The CDR3 nucleotides read TGTGCCAGCAGTTACGAAGCGAGGTACACAGATACGCAGTATTTT.

Only a few counts were recorded for this clonotype. The V call is TRBV27, the J call TRBJ2-7; maybe TRBD1 (7 bases). CDR3 size: 14 residues. Trimming left V 8 bases short and J 5 bases short, with 19 bases between. Germline CDR1 MNHEY, CDR2 SMNVEV (reference sequence). In nucleotides, the CDR3 is TGTGCCAGCGGTTCCTATGACAGGGAGGACGAGCAGTACTTC. This encodes CASGSYDREDEQYF.

The chain has TRBV20-1 and TRBJ2-1; no clear D. Deletions cut 6 bases from V and 1 base from J, with 13 bases between. This CDR3 region has 14 residues. The germline gives CDR1 DFQATT, CDR2 SNEGSKA (reference sequence). The CDR3 region has the DNA TGCAGTGCCGAAGGAGAGATATCCTACAATGAGCAGTTCTTC. It translates to CSAEGEISYNEQFF.